The 3 T cell receptor beta chains listed next were all sequenced from one sample in a study of shared clonotypes between healthy human individuals. Assay: immunoSEQ multiplex PCR; the TCRdb copy retains only in-frame clones and omits some. In the table there are 950,000 to 1,100,000 clones, about 84% of which are singletons. Sequences were obtained from memory CD4+ T cells from PBMCs. Subset specified: CD45RA-negative fraction. The source is a man aged 18 to 35 in good health. Some clones in this sample may be carry-over from other donors' samples.

Concerning this clone itself: The same CDR3 can be traced to other DNA sequences in this sample. V and J are TRBV5-1 and TRBJ2-3; D is possibly TRBD2 (5 bases). The CDR3 is made up of 13 amino acids. V was shortened by 4 bases and J by 3 bases, with 9 bases between the two germline ends. CDR1 and CDR2 (germline): SGHRS, YFSETQ. CDR3 DNA: TGCGCCAGCAGCAGCGGACCTACAGATACGCAGTATTTT. It specifies CASSSGPTDTQYF.

The chain is built from TRBV5-1 and TRBJ2-1; TRBD1 is a possible D gene (5 bases). Per the germline V gene, CDR1 is SGHRS and CDR2 is YFSETQ. This CDR3 has 17 amino acids. V was clipped by 5 bases and J by 0 bases, with 18 bases between them. In DNA form, the CDR3 reads TGCGCCAGCAGGCCTTCCCCTACAGGTTACTCCTACAATGAGCAGTTCTTC. Protein sequence: CASRPSPTGYSYNEQFF.

The rearrangement uses TRBV29-1 and TRBJ1-2, with a weak D call TRBD1 (5 bases). The CDR3 totals 12 residues. Trimming stripped 5 bases from V and 7 bases from J, with 14 bases between. Germline CDR1 SQVTM, CDR2 ANQGSEA. The CDR3 loop is CSVKRDGPGYTF. The CDR3 nucleotides read TGCAGCGTTAAACGGGACGGCCCTGGCTACACCTTC.